The TCR beta chain described here comes from a study of blood T cell repertoires in COVID-19. Study information: Sample material is recorded as cDNA or gDNA derived from T cells, B-cell-depleted T cells, or PBMCs.

Sequencing was performed with immunoSEQ multiplex PCR; in TCRdb, only in-frame clones are kept and a portion is missing. The sample consists of roughly 160,000 clones, under 90% of them appearing once. The receptor was derived from a woman older than 75 with active or convalescent COVID-19. The specimen sequenced was peripheral blood.

The CDR3 reads CASSLGLAGGNEQFF. The DNA for the CDR3 is TGTGCCAGCAGTTTGGGACTAGCGGGAGGAAATGAGCAGTTCTTC. The chain carries TRBV2 and TRBJ2-1; TRBD2 matches 15 bases. J lost 7 bases, V lost 5 bases, and 3 bases had no gene match. The CDR3 loop spans 15 amino acids. The germline gives CDR1 SNHLY, CDR2 FYNNEI.